Each of the 31 T cell receptor beta chains below was sequenced from the same sample in a study of T cells in Graves' hyperthyroidism and ophthalmopathy. TCR beta CDR3 regions were amplified from RNA. The study used the HTBI primer set for a first-round RT-PCR of the TCR CDR3. TCRdb re-derived calls from the multiplex PCR reads in MiXCR, one entry per CDR3 protein. The sample holds fewer than 650,000 distinct CDR3 sequences, about 15% seen once. Sequencing was performed on blood. These receptors were collected from a woman aged 25-40 years with Graves' hyperthyroidism that later progressed to Graves' ophthalmopathy.

This clonotype was detected ten times or more. The chain recombines TRBV19 with TRBJ2-2, with D possibly TRBD2 on 5 matching bases. The germline V and J ends were trimmed by 3 bases and 9 bases, with 11 bases remaining between them. The CDR3 is 13 residues long. CDR1 and CDR2 from the germline V gene are LNHDA and SQIVND (reference sequence). The CDR3 region has the DNA TGTGCCAGTAGTATTGAGGGAGTCCGGGAGCTGTTTTTT. Encoded protein: CASSIEGVRELFF.

V gene TRBV6-2 or TRBV6-3 combines with J gene TRBJ1-5; D remains unclear. The length of the CDR3 is 13 residues. The germline V and J ends were trimmed by 8 bases and 6 bases, with 14 bases remaining between them. Per germline, CDR1 MNHEY and CDR2 SVGEGT. The CDR3 reads CASRFRESQPQHF. DNA for the CDR3: TGTGCCAGCCGATTCCGGGAAAGTCAGCCCCAGCATTTT.

Concerning this clonotype itself: The CDR3 ends on some other residue instead of the conserved phenylalanine or tryptophan, so this is likely a read error. This sequence joins TRBV7-7 and TRBJ2-5; 8 nucleotides line up with TRBD2. The CDR3 runs 14 residues. Germline CDR1 SSHAT, CDR2 FNYEAQ (reference sequence). CDR3 region: CASSTGLAGETQYL. CDR3 nucleotide sequence: TGTGCTAGCAGCACCGGACTAGCAGGAGAGACCCAGTACCTC.

This clonotype was detected many times. V is TRBV27 and J is TRBJ1-1; 8 bases are shared with TRBD1. CDR1 is MNHEY and CDR2 is SMNVEV in the germline V gene (reference sequence). The CDR3 has 13 amino acids. Trimming at V came to 7 bases and at J to 8 bases, leaving 9 bases not matched to a gene. The CDR3 protein is CASMITRDREAFF. As DNA, the CDR3 is TGTGCCAGCATGATTACCCGGGACAGGGAAGCTTTCTTT.

In this sample, this clonotype turned up many times. The chain couples TRBV15 to TRBJ2-6; no firm D call. The V gene lost 1 base and the J gene lost 4 bases, with 8 bases spanning the gap. Germline V gives CDR1 LNHNV, CDR2 YYDKDF (reference sequence). The CDR3 consists of 15 residues. Written as DNA, the CDR3 is TGTGCCACCAGCAGAGGCCGGTCCGGGGCCAACGTCCTGACTTTC. Encoded protein: CATSRGRSGANVLTF.

This clonotype was counted at least ten times. The rearrangement links TRBV2 to TRBJ2-5; D gene uncertain. CDR3 length equals 13 residues. The germline V and J ends were trimmed by 4 bases and 4 bases, with 10 bases remaining between them. Germline V gene sequence: CDR1 SNHLY, CDR2 FYNNEI. The CDR3 DNA reads as TGTGCCAGCAGTGCCAGGTTGGGAGAGACCCAGTACTTC. Translated, it gives CASSARLGETQYF.

V usage is TRBV5-1 and J usage is TRBJ2-3; 9 bases agree with TRBD2. This CDR3 region has 15 residues. The germline V gene encodes CDR1 SGHRS and CDR2 YFSETQ. V shed 3 bases and J 1 base; nucleotides not matched to a gene: 3. The CDR3 loop is CASSWGGRGTDTQYF. In nucleotides, the CDR3 is TGCGCCAGCAGCTGGGGCGGGAGGGGCACAGATACGCAGTATTTT.

There are many counts of this clonotype. The chain has TRBV12-3 or TRBV12-4 and TRBJ2-2, with D unclear. This CDR3 contains 15 residues. V lost 7 bases and J 4 bases, leaving 16 bases between the germline ends. The CDR3 region has the DNA TGTGCCAGCACAAAACCCCTGTTGGGCACCGGGGAGCTGTTTTTT. It codes for CASTKPLLGTGELFF.

The V and J genes are TRBV28 and TRBJ1-5, with a weak D call TRBD1 (5 bases). Trimming removed 5 bases from V and 5 bases from J, with 10 bases in between. Germline lookup yields CDR1 MDHEN and CDR2 SYDVKM. CDR3 length: 13 residues. The CDR3: CASSDGGYQPQHF. CDR3 DNA: TGTGCCAGCAGTGACGGGGGATATCAGCCCCAGCATTTT.

This clonotype has at least ten counts. V is TRBV5-6 and J is TRBJ1-5, with D unclear. Germline assignment: CDR1 SGHDT and CDR2 YYEEEE. The CDR3 spans 13 residues. Trimming removed 1 base at V and 3 bases at J, with 5 bases between. The CDR3 region is CASSLSTNQPQHF. For the CDR3, the DNA is TGTGCCAGCAGCTTGTCTACCAATCAGCCCCAGCATTTT.

This clonotype was counted between two and nine times. Possible read error: a much larger clone is one base away. The CDR3 protein is CASSTSLAGGRGVTQYF. For the CDR3, the DNA is TGTGCCAGCAGCACTTCCCTAGCGGGAGGTAGAGGAGTGACCCAGTACTTC. The chain links TRBV13 to TRBJ2-5; 11 bases map to TRBD2. The germline CDR1 and CDR2 sequences are PRHDT and FYEKMQ (reference sequence). V shed 5 bases, J shed 7 bases, and the junction held 15 bases outside the gene matches. The CDR3 has 17 amino acids.

At least ten counts were recorded for this clonotype. The chain is built from TRBV29-1 and TRBJ2-5, with a possible D match to TRBD2 (5 bases). V dropped 2 bases and J dropped 1 base, with 8 bases sitting between them. The CDR3 totals 13 residues. Looked up from germline, CDR1 is SQVTM and CDR2 is ANQGSEA. The CDR3 reads CSVENSGQETQYF. The CDR3 nucleotides read TGCAGCGTTGAAAACAGCGGCCAAGAGACCCAGTACTTC.

This clonotype was picked up many times. The chain links TRBV20-1 to TRBJ2-1, with 11 bases fitting TRBD2. There are 15 residues in the CDR3. Trimming removed 3 bases from V and 8 bases from J; junction bases left unmatched: 9. Germline V lookup: CDR1 DFQATT, CDR2 SNEGSKA (reference sequence). The CDR3 reads CSARDLAGGVYEQFF. The CDR3 DNA sequence: TGCAGTGCTAGGGACTTAGCGGGAGGGGTTTATGAGCAGTTCTTC.

This clonotype occurred many times. V usage is TRBV9 and J usage is TRBJ2-7; D unresolved. This CDR3 has 13 residues. The germline CDR1 and CDR2 sequences are SGDLS and YYNGEE. With 2 bases removed from V and 0 bases from J, the gap between germline ends came to 6 bases. This chain's CDR3 is CASSVSVSYEQYF. The CDR3 DNA follows: TGTGCCAGCAGCGTTTCAGTCTCCTACGAGCAGTACTTC. The whole variable domain, remainder taken from reference TRBV9 and TRBJ2-7, is DSGVTQTPKHLITATGQRVTLRCSPRSGDLSVYWYQQSLDQGLQFLIQYYNGEERAKGNILERFSAQQFPDLHSELNLSSLELGDSALYFCASSVSVSYEQYFGPGTRLTVT.

This clonotype was recorded many times. The chain has TRBV3-1 and TRBJ1-1; D gene uncertain. The germline V gene has CDR1 LGHDT and CDR2 YNNKEL (reference sequence). V lost 4 bases and J lost 6, with 15 bases in between. CDR3 length: 14 amino acids. Here the CDR3 DNA reads TGTGCCAGCAGCCCTTGGGCCCGGTGGGCTGAAGCTTTCTTT. Translation gives CASSPWARWAEAFF.

This clonotype was counted ten times or more. The gene calls are TRBV2 and TRBJ2-7, with D hard to call. V was cut by 7 bases and J by 5 bases, with 15 bases left in between. This CDR3 contains 13 residues. Germline-derived CDR1 and CDR2 are SNHLY and FYNNEI. The CDR3, as DNA: TGTGCCAGCAATACGCTCTTCACGGACGAGCAGTACTTC. It yields the protein CASNTLFTDEQYF.

This rearrangement joins TRBV2 to TRBJ2-5, with D possibly being TRBD1 (5 bases). Germline lookup yields CDR1 SNHLY and CDR2 FYNNEI. The V gene lost 0 bases and the J gene lost 1 base, with 12 bases spanning the gap. CDR3 length: 16 residues. The CDR3 spells CASSEATRGPQETQYF. CDR3 nucleotide sequence: TGTGCCAGCAGTGAAGCCACAAGGGGCCCCCAAGAGACCCAGTACTTC.

About this clonotype: This could be a read error, since a much larger clone is one nucleotide away. The J gene is TRBJ2-1, the V gene TRBV3-1; maybe TRBD1 (6 bases). The V and J ends lost 5 bases and 8 bases respectively, with 16 bases between them. From germline, CDR1 is LGHDT and CDR2 YNNKEL (reference sequence). The CDR3 is 14 residues long. CDR3 region: CASSTDSLGDEQFF. CDR3 nucleotide sequence: TGTGCCAGCAGCACGGACAGTCTAGGAGATGAGCAGTTCTTC.

This clonotype appeared many times. The CDR3 region has the DNA TGTGCCAGCAGCTTGACAGCCTATGGCTACACCTTC. Protein product: CASSLTAYGYTF. This chain connects TRBV11-2 to TRBJ1-2; D possibly corresponds to TRBD1 (5 bases). Per the germline V gene, CDR1 is SGHAT and CDR2 is FQNNGV. Trimming took off 3 bases at V and 4 bases at J, with 6 bases between the two ends. The CDR3 has 12 amino acids.

In this sample, this clonotype turned up many times. The chain links TRBV14 to TRBJ2-7, with a tentative D call TRBD2 (5 bases). This CDR3 is built from 13 residues. Trimming stripped 4 bases from V and 3 bases from J, with 10 bases between. CDR1 and CDR2 (germline): SGHDN, FVKESK. CDR3 in amino acids: CASSLNRDYEQYF. CDR3 nucleotides: TGTGCCAGCAGCCTAAACCGGGACTACGAGCAGTACTTC.

This clonotype was recorded many times. The genes are TRBV20-1 and TRBJ2-1, with TRBD2 identical over 10 bases. The length of the CDR3 is 16 residues. V dropped 0 bases and J dropped 9; count of bases not matched to a gene: 11. The germline gives CDR1 DFQATT, CDR2 SNEGSKA (reference sequence). The CDR3 is CSARDPWASGRGEQFF. CDR3 in DNA: TGCAGTGCTAGAGATCCCTGGGCTAGCGGGAGAGGTGAGCAGTTCTTC.

A few counts support this clonotype. The chain couples TRBV5-1 to TRBJ2-7, with D possibly TRBD1 on 7 matching bases. CDR3 length: 16 residues. V lost 2 bases and J 3 bases, leaving 18 bases between the germline ends. Germline-derived CDR1 and CDR2 are SGHRS and YFSETQ. For the CDR3, the DNA is TGCGCCAGCAGCTTTGGAGGAGGGGGCGGCATCTACGAGCAGTACTTC. It is translated as CASSFGGGGGIYEQYF.

In its sample, this clonotype was seen many times. The DNA for the CDR3 is TGTGCCAGCAGTTACCCTCGGACTAGCGGGAGGGTTGATGAGCAGTTCTTC. It is translated as CASSYPRTSGRVDEQFF. The chain has TRBV6-2 or TRBV6-3 and TRBJ2-1, with TRBD2 matching 15 bases. V lost 2 bases to trimming and J lost 8 bases; unmatched junction nucleotides: 7. Looked up from germline, CDR1 is MNHEY and CDR2 is SVGEGT. This CDR3 is 17 amino acids long.

V usage is TRBV27 and J usage is TRBJ1-2; 7 nucleotides agree with TRBD1. This CDR3 is 16 amino acids long. J lost 2 bases, V lost 2 bases, and 8 bases had no gene match. Germline loops: CDR1 MNHEY, CDR2 SMNVEV (reference sequence). The chain's CDR3 is CASSLAGQARNYGYTF. The CDR3 nucleotides are TGTGCCAGCAGTTTAGCAGGACAGGCTCGGAACTATGGCTACACCTTC.

This clonotype has a count of ten or more. V usage is TRBV28 and J usage is TRBJ1-1; TRBD1 matches at 8 bases. The CDR3 is made up of 13 amino acids. Germline assignment: CDR1 MDHEN and CDR2 SYDVKM. J was trimmed by 6 bases and V by 3 bases; bases with no gene match: 3. CDR3 DNA sequence: TGTGCCAGCAGTTTGCTACAGGGGGCTGAAGCTTTCTTT. Amino acids: CASSLLQGAEAFF.

In its sample, this clonotype was seen many times. This rearrangement joins TRBV2 to TRBJ1-1; possibly TRBD1 for D (5 bases). Trimming stripped 1 base from V and 4 bases from J, with 10 bases between. CDR3 length: 14 residues. Germline lookup yields CDR1 SNHLY and CDR2 FYNNEI. The CDR3: CASSEGGAGTEAFF. The CDR3, as DNA: TGTGCCAGCAGTGAAGGCGGGGCGGGCACTGAAGCTTTCTTT.

Judged by abundance, this clonotype is medium-sized. The chain has TRBV12-3 or TRBV12-4 and TRBJ1-2; D possibly corresponds to TRBD1 (6 bases). The CDR3 sequence is 15 residues long. Trimming cost V 4 bases and J 7 bases, with 19 bases left between them. The CDR3 protein is CASSSPEGVLGGYTF. DNA for the CDR3: TGTGCCAGCAGTTCCCCCGAGGGGGTTTTAGGTGGCTACACCTTC.

V and J are TRBV14 and TRBJ1-2; no definite D call. This CDR3 has 13 amino acids. Germline CDR1 reads SGHDN; CDR2 reads FVKESK. Trimming took 3 bases from V and 6 from J, leaving 11 bases between them. CDR3 DNA sequence: TGTGCCAGCAGCCATCAAGGACGGGATGGCTACACCTTC. It encodes CASSHQGRDGYTF.

As for this clonotype: The junction does not match germline at one end; this may be a read error. The V and J genes are TRBV4-1 and TRBJ1-1; D unclear. CDR1 and CDR2 from the germline V gene are MGHRA and YSYEKL. This CDR3 has 16 residues. The CDR3 bases are TGCGCCAGCAGCAGCCAAGTAGGAGGAAGTGGCACTGAAGCCTTCTTT. This sequence encodes CASSSQVGGSGTEAFF.

The V and J genes are TRBV7-9 and TRBJ2-3, with D maybe TRBD1 (6 bases). The CDR3 contains 13 residues. V dropped 5 bases and J dropped 4 bases, with 10 bases sitting between them. Germline CDR1 reads SEHNR; CDR2 reads FQNEAQ (reference sequence). In nucleotides, the CDR3 is TGTGCCAGCAGCCACTCAGGGGCAGATACGCAGTATTTT. Translated: CASSHSGADTQYF.

This clonotype appeared many times. The J gene is TRBJ2-7, the V gene TRBV7-2; TRBD2 might be the D (5 bases). The CDR3 covers 16 residues. CDR1 is SGHTA, CDR2 FQGNSA, per germline. The germline V and J ends were trimmed by 3 bases and 1 base, with 16 bases remaining between them. For the CDR3, the DNA is TGTGCCAGCAGCTTCTCCCGGACTTTTCTATCCTACGAGCAGTACTTC. Residues: CASSFSRTFLSYEQYF.